The 28 T cell receptor beta chains given below trace back to one sample, sequenced in a study of cytomegalovirus exposure and HLA in healthy donors (dated 2017 in TCRdb). Library creation used the immunoSEQ multiplex PCR assay. For the multiplex PCR, a mixture combining 60 forward primers for TCR Vbeta segments and 13 reverse primers for TCR Jbeta segments was used. Imported from immuneACCESS, the table was reduced by TCRdb to in-frame sequences with V and J called. These copies leave out some clones; in studies compared against another copy, an unresolved V gene accounts for under half, and the cause of the remainder is not known. Counted in this sample were 90,000 to 120,000 clones; around three quarters of them appeared once. The ten largest account for 5% to 6.5% of the sample. Sequenced material: PBMCs. Every receptor here comes from a young woman in good health and CMV-seropositive.

The J gene is TRBJ1-6, the V gene TRBV2; TRBD1 aligns across 7 bases. Unmatched junction bases numbered 9, after V lost 6 bases and J lost 1 base. CDR1 and CDR2 (germline): SNHLY, FYNNEI. The CDR3 is 17 residues long. CDR3 amino acids: CASRGDRRSSYNSPLHF. The CDR3 coding sequence is TGTGCCAGCAGAGGGGACAGAAGAAGTTCCTATAATTCACCCCTCCACTTT.

The chain combines TRBV27 with TRBJ2-1; TRBD2 aligns across 8 bases. CDR1 is MNHEY, CDR2 SMNVEV, per germline (reference sequence). This CDR3 comprises 14 residues. The junction had 2 bases not matched to a gene; V was cut back by 5 bases and J by 2 bases. CDR3 region: CASSSGSPYNEQFF. In nucleotides, the CDR3 is TGTGCCAGCAGTAGCGGGAGTCCCTACAATGAGCAGTTCTTC.

The chain carries TRBV5-1 and TRBJ1-4; TRBD1 aligns across 11 bases. CDR1 and CDR2 from the germline V gene are SGHRS and YFSETQ. The CDR3 is 15 amino acids. The ends lost 0 bases at V and 7 bases at J; junction bases unmatched: 2. The CDR3, as DNA: TGCGCCAGCAGCTTGGAAGGGACAGGGGGTGAAAAACTGTTTTTT. Protein sequence: CASSLEGTGGEKLFF.

The chain employs TRBV5-5 and TRBJ1-4; D is perhaps TRBD1 (6 bases). The CDR3 has 14 residues. Germline V lookup: CDR1 SGHKS, CDR2 YYEKEE (reference sequence). Trimming left V 4 bases short and J 8 bases short, with 15 bases between. CDR3 in amino acids: CASSIQGPSEKLFF. The CDR3 coding sequence is TGTGCCAGCAGCATACAGGGTCCGTCAGAAAAACTGTTTTTT. The full variable domain, with the rest looked up from reference TRBV5-5 and TRBJ1-4, is DAGVTQSPTHLIKTRGQQVTLRCSPISGHKSVSWYQQVLGQGPQFIFQYYEKEERGRGNFPDRFSARQFPNYSSELNVNALLLGDSALYLCASSIQGPSEKLFFGSGTQLSVL.

The chain has TRBV5-1 and TRBJ2-7, with 11 bases that match TRBD1. The CDR3 covers 16 residues. Germline trimming cut 0 bases from V and 3 bases from J; bases unmatched to any gene: 5. Germline values: CDR1 SGHRS, CDR2 YFSETQ. DNA for the CDR3: TGCGCCAGCAGCTTGGACTTGGACAGGGGGCTCTACGAGCAGTACTTC. Translation gives CASSLDLDRGLYEQYF.

The V gene is TRBV6-4, the J gene TRBJ2-3, with D possibly TRBD1 on 5 matching bases. The CDR3 loop spans 14 amino acids. Germline V gives CDR1 MRHNA, CDR2 SNTAGT. V was shortened by 3 bases and J by 4 bases, with 11 bases between the two germline ends. CDR3 residues: CASSETVGSDTQYF. The CDR3 coding sequence is TGTGCCAGCAGTGAGACAGTAGGCTCAGATACGCAGTATTTT.

The sample holds one count of this clone. The chain carries TRBV29-1 and TRBJ1-1; possibly TRBD1 for D (5 bases). Trimming pared 4 bases from V and 1 base from J, leaving 13 bases between. This CDR3 has 14 amino acids. Germline CDR1 and CDR2: SQVTM and ANQGSEA. The CDR3 region is CSVARVLANTEAFF. CDR3 nucleotide sequence: TGCAGCGTTGCCAGGGTCCTGGCGAACACTGAAGCTTTCTTT.

The chain has TRBV5-6 and TRBJ1-1, with TRBD1 matching over 7 bases. Trimming cost V 0 bases and J 5 bases; bases outside gene matches: 1. CDR1 and CDR2 (germline): SGHDT, YYEEEE. The CDR3 runs to 13 residues. CDR3 DNA sequence: TGTGCCAGCAGCTTGGGCAGGGGGACTGAAGCTTTCTTT. Amino acid sequence: CASSLGRGTEAFF. The full variable domain, completed using reference TRBV5-6 and TRBJ1-1, is DAGVTQSPTHLIKTRGQQVTLRCSPKSGHDTVSWYQQALGQGPQFIFQYYEEEERQRGNFPDRFSGHQFPNYSSELNVNALLLGDSALYLCASSLGRGTEAFFGQGTRLTVV.

The rearrangement uses TRBV5-4 and TRBJ1-1, with 9 bases aligning to TRBD1. CDR3 length: 13 amino acids. Germline trimming cut 7 bases from V and 3 bases from J; bases unmatched to any gene: 4. From germline, CDR1 is SGHNT and CDR2 YYREEE (reference sequence). The CDR3 nucleotides are TGTGCCAGCTTGGGACAGGGAGACACTGAAGCTTTCTTT. Translated: CASLGQGDTEAFF.

This chain joins TRBV6-5 and TRBJ1-5; D not certain. CDR1 is MNHEY, CDR2 SVGAGI, per germline. The CDR3 covers 14 residues. The ends were cut back, 7 bases at V and 0 bases at J, with 10 bases in the middle. The DNA of the CDR3 is TGTGCCAGCAATCCTCGGGATAGCAATCAGCCCCAGCATTTT. Amino acids: CASNPRDSNQPQHF.

This clone was picked up a small number of times. V gene TRBV18 combines with J gene TRBJ2-6; TRBD1 matches at 10 bases. V was pared by 4 bases and J by 0 bases, with 3 bases of the junction left unmatched. Germline CDR1 and CDR2: KGHSH and LQKENI. The CDR3 extends over 17 amino acids. The CDR3 DNA is TGTGCCAGCTCACGACAGGGGGCGAACTCTGGGGCCAACGTCCTGACTTTC. It translates to CASSRQGANSGANVLTF. The full variable domain, rest sourced from reference TRBV18 and TRBJ2-6, is NAGVMQNPRHLVRRRGQEARLRCSPMKGHSHVYWYRQLPEEGLKFMVYLQKENIIDESGMPKERFSAEFPKEGPSILRIQQVVRGDSAAYFCASSRQGANSGANVLTFGAGSRLTVL.

The chain links TRBV2 to TRBJ2-7, with 8 bases fitting TRBD1. V lost 7 bases to trimming and J lost 5 bases; unmatched junction nucleotides: 4. Germline values: CDR1 SNHLY, CDR2 FYNNEI. The CDR3 length is 12 residues. CDR3 in amino acids: CASTWTGNEQYF. The CDR3 region has the DNA TGTGCCAGCACCTGGACAGGGAACGAGCAGTACTTC.

The gene calls are TRBV29-1 and TRBJ2-3; the match to TRBD2 covers 7 bases. The germline V gene encodes CDR1 SQVTM and CDR2 ANQGSEA. Unmatched junction bases numbered 9, after V lost 6 bases and J lost 3 bases. There are 14 residues in the CDR3. CDR3 sequence reads: CSVGGSKETDTQYF. The DNA of the CDR3 is TGCAGCGTCGGGGGGAGTAAGGAAACAGATACGCAGTATTTT.

The J gene is TRBJ1-1, the V gene TRBV4-1; the D gene is possibly TRBD1 (6 bases). The V gene's germline CDR1 is MGHRA and CDR2 YSYEKL. The CDR3 is 14 amino acids. The germline V and J ends were trimmed by 0 bases and 6 bases, with 11 bases remaining between them. The CDR3 sequence: CASSQDPQGPEAFF. CDR3 bases: TGCGCCAGCAGCCAAGACCCACAGGGCCCTGAAGCTTTCTTT.

This chain uses TRBV6-4 with TRBJ2-1, with 8 bases identical to TRBD2. CDR3 length equals 15 residues. The trim removed 3 bases at V and 8 bases at J, leaving 9 bases unmatched. CDR1 and CDR2 (germline): MRHNA, SNTAGT. CDR3 in DNA: TGTGCCAGCAGTGAGTGGGCGGGAGGTAGTTATGAGCAGTTCTTC. It encodes CASSEWAGGSYEQFF.

The V and J genes are TRBV5-6 and TRBJ2-1; 11 bases line up with TRBD2. V lost 4 bases and J lost 10; bases outside the gene matches: 10. Germline V gives CDR1 SGHDT, CDR2 YYEEEE. This CDR3 region has 15 residues. The CDR3 nucleotides read TGTGCCAGCAGCCGTAGCGGGAGGGCGACTGGCGAGCAGTTCTTC. It yields the protein CASSRSGRATGEQFF.

V usage is TRBV7-9 and J usage is TRBJ2-1, with 9 bases lining up with TRBD2. After removal of 3 bases from V and 1 base from J, the junction contained 10 bases not matched to a gene. The length of the CDR3 is 18 residues. Germline V lookup: CDR1 SEHNR, CDR2 FQNEAQ (reference sequence). The DNA of the CDR3 is TGTGCCAGCAGCTTGGCCTTACTAGCGGGCAGTTCCTACAATGAGCAGTTCTTC. Protein sequence: CASSLALLAGSSYNEQFF.

The rearrangement links TRBV6-5 to TRBJ2-5; TRBD1 might be the D (5 bases). Germline assignment: CDR1 MNHEY and CDR2 SVGAGI. V lost 3 bases and J 0 bases, leaving 14 bases between the germline ends. The CDR3 is 16 residues long. CDR3 DNA: TGTGCCAGCAGTTATGGGGCTAGTCGGTACCAAGAGACCCAGTACTTC. Its protein product is CASSYGASRYQETQYF.

V usage is TRBV6-1 and J usage is TRBJ2-3; 13 nucleotides match TRBD2. The CDR3 is 14 amino acids. V trimming: 6 bases; J trimming: 3 bases; junction bases outside the gene matches: 0. The V gene's germline CDR1 is MNHNS and CDR2 SASEGT. The CDR3 region has the DNA TGTGCCAGCAGGGGACTAGCGGGGACAGATACGCAGTATTTT. Translated, it gives CASRGLAGTDTQYF.

The chain employs TRBV7-8 and TRBJ1-2; possible D gene TRBD1, 6 bases. With 5 bases removed from V and 8 bases from J, the gap between germline ends came to 18 bases. The CDR3 sequence is 14 residues long. Germline-derived CDR1 and CDR2 are SGHVS and FQNEAQ. The DNA of the CDR3 is TGTGCCAGCAGCGTATCTGGACAGACTACGGGCTACACCTTC. It specifies CASSVSGQTTGYTF.

This clone was observed a single time. The V gene is TRBV25-1, the J gene TRBJ2-2; D is possibly TRBD1 (6 bases). The CDR3 covers 14 residues. Germline V gives CDR1 MGHDK, CDR2 SYGVNS. V was cut by 7 bases and J by 4 bases, with 13 bases left in between. This CDR3 is CASTTGAGTGELFF. The CDR3 DNA reads TGTGCCAGCACGACAGGCGCGGGCACCGGGGAGCTGTTTTTT.

The chain uses TRBV11-2 and TRBJ2-4, with TRBD1 matching over 7 bases. Looked up from germline, CDR1 is SGHAT and CDR2 is FQNNGV. J lost 0 bases, V lost 0 bases, and 2 bases had no gene match. The CDR3 has 16 amino acids. CDR3 sequence reads: CASSLETGLAKNIQYF. The CDR3 DNA reads TGTGCCAGCAGCTTAGAGACAGGGCTAGCCAAAAACATTCAGTACTTC.

This clone showed up many times. This chain links TRBV4-1 with TRBJ2-7, with D unclear. V shed 0 bases and J shed 4 bases, with 10 bases lying between them. CDR1 MGHRA and CDR2 YSYEKL come from the germline V gene. The CDR3 is 14 residues long. In DNA, the CDR3 is TGCGCCAGCAGCCAAGATGTCGGAGTTTACGAGCAGTACTTC. It yields the protein CASSQDVGVYEQYF.

The DNA for the CDR3 is TGCAGCGTTGAAGAGGGGACTAGCGGGCATATCATCTCCTACAATGAGCAGTTCTTC. It codes for CSVEEGTSGHIISYNEQFF. The chain uses TRBV29-1 and TRBJ2-1; 12 nucleotides line up with TRBD2. The CDR3 runs 19 residues. V dropped 0 bases and J dropped 0; count of bases not matched to a gene: 9. The V gene's germline CDR1 is SQVTM and CDR2 ANQGSEA.

The CDR3 DNA reads as TGCAGCGTTCTGGACAGCCTGAACACTGAAGCTTTCTTT. Amino acid sequence: CSVLDSLNTEAFF. V gene TRBV29-1 combines with J gene TRBJ1-1; D perhaps matches TRBD1 (6 bases). The V and J ends lost 5 bases and 0 bases respectively, with 10 bases between them. The germline gives CDR1 SQVTM, CDR2 ANQGSEA. This CDR3 contains 13 residues. Variable domain in full (rest from reference TRBV29-1 and TRBJ1-1): SAVISQKPSRDICQRGTSLTIQCQVDSQVTMMFWYRQQPGQSLTLIATANQGSEATYESGFVIDKFPISRPNLTFSTLTVSNMSPEDSSIYLCSVLDSLNTEAFFGQGTRLTVV.

This clone came up a few times. The sample contains more than one DNA sequence encoding this CDR3. The V call is TRBV9, the J call TRBJ2-1; TRBD2 might be the D (7 bases). Germline loops: CDR1 SGDLS, CDR2 YYNGEE. V was cut by 2 bases and J by 1 base, with 13 bases left in between. This CDR3 is built from 16 residues. This CDR3 is CASSVGGGSSYNEQFF. The CDR3, as DNA: TGTGCCAGCAGCGTTGGGGGCGGGAGTTCCTACAATGAGCAGTTCTTC. Full variable domain (outside the CDR3, taken from reference TRBV9 and TRBJ2-1): DSGVTQTPKHLITATGQRVTLRCSPRSGDLSVYWYQQSLDQGLQFLIQYYNGEERAKGNILERFSAQQFPDLHSELNLSSLELGDSALYFCASSVGGGSSYNEQFFGPGTRLTVL.

V gene TRBV6-1 combines with J gene TRBJ1-1; TRBD1 is a possible D gene (5 bases). Germline V gene data show CDR1 as MNHNS and CDR2 as SASEGT. The CDR3 loop spans 14 amino acids. The V and J ends lost 6 bases and 1 base respectively, with 12 bases between them. In DNA form, the CDR3 reads TGTGCCAGCAGCCGCGGACAACCGAACACTGAAGCTTTCTTT. Its translation is CASSRGQPNTEAFF.

V and J are TRBV4-1 and TRBJ2-7; 9 bases line up with TRBD1. From germline, CDR1 is MGHRA and CDR2 YSYEKL. The CDR3 is 15 amino acids. With 4 bases clipped from V and 2 bases from J, the junction kept 6 bases outside the gene matches. The CDR3 reads CASSPTGTGTYEQYF. The CDR3 region has the DNA TGCGCCAGCAGCCCTACCGGGACAGGGACCTACGAGCAGTACTTC.